The 10 T cell receptor beta chains below were found in one sample sequenced in a study of regulatory T cells in long-lasting Graves disease. Time point specified: newly diagnosed GD, antithyroid drugs for less than 3 months. RNA extracted from PBMCs served as the sequencing template. Libraries of TCR beta came from iRepertoire HTBI primers plus Arm-PCR of CDR3 regions. TCRdb re-derived calls from the multiplex PCR reads in MiXCR, one entry per CDR3 protein. The sample lists 360,000 or so distinct CDR3 sequences; under 20% were seen once. These data also featured in a second study, about T cells in Graves' hyperthyroidism and ophthalmopathy.

The sample was peripheral blood mononuclear cells (PBMCs), taken at new diagnosis, from a patient treated with antithyroid drugs. The receptors shown here come from a woman younger than 30 with Graves disease.

This chain links TRBV28 with TRBJ1-4; tentative D call: TRBD1 (5 bases). The ends were cut back, 7 bases at V and 8 bases at J, with 11 bases in the middle. The V gene's germline CDR1 is MDHEN and CDR2 SYDVKM. CDR3 length: 12 residues. This CDR3 is CASMLTAEKLFF. As DNA, the CDR3 is TGTGCCAGCATGTTGACAGCGGAAAAACTGTTTTTT.

This clonotype was picked up a small number of times. This chain connects TRBV29-1 to TRBJ2-1, with 12 bases identical to TRBD2. The CDR3 contains 14 residues. V was pared by 7 bases and J by 6 bases, with 7 bases of the junction left unmatched. Germline V gene lookup returns CDR1 SQVTM and CDR2 ANQGSEA. In DNA, the CDR3 is TGCAGCGCTTCTAGCGGGAGGGCCAGCAATGAGCAGTTCTTC. Protein: CSASSGRASNEQFF.

The chain employs TRBV19 and TRBJ1-2; no clear D gene. Germline CDR1 reads LNHDA; CDR2 reads SQIVND (reference sequence). The CDR3 contains 13 residues. V was pared by 5 bases and J by 0 bases, with 7 bases between. The CDR3 is CASSPDPNYGYTF. The CDR3 DNA reads as TGTGCCAGTAGTCCAGATCCTAACTATGGCTACACCTTC.

This clonotype showed up many times. This chain uses TRBV18 with TRBJ1-5; D is uncertain. Germline CDR1 is KGHSH and CDR2 is LQKENI. V shed 1 base and J shed 6 bases, with 7 bases lying between them. The CDR3 runs 13 residues. The CDR3 region is CASSPQESQPQHF. As DNA, the CDR3 is TGTGCCAGCTCACCACAAGAATCTCAGCCCCAGCATTTT.

This clonotype was seen many times. The V gene is TRBV28, the J gene TRBJ1-5, with D tentatively TRBD1 (5 bases). Germline lookup yields CDR1 MDHEN and CDR2 SYDVKM. This CDR3 region has 12 residues. The ends were cut back, 6 bases at V and 7 bases at J, with 10 bases in the middle. As DNA, the CDR3 is TGTGCCAGCAGCCTCAGGGACCAGCCCCAGCATTTT. It encodes CASSLRDQPQHF.

This rearrangement joins TRBV9 to TRBJ2-7; TRBD2 agrees at 7 bases. CDR1 is SGDLS and CDR2 is YYNGEE in the germline V gene. CDR3 size: 14 residues. Trimming removed 0 bases from V and 3 bases from J; junction bases left unmatched: 3. The CDR3 nucleotides read TGTGCCAGCAGCGTAGACCCTAGCGGCTACGAGCAGTACTTC. It yields the protein CASSVDPSGYEQYF.

A remark on this clonotype: This may be a read error, as it is one base from a much larger clone. The CDR3 sequence is CASRARGDYEQFF. As DNA, the CDR3 is TGTGCCAGCAGAGCAAGGGGAGACTACGAGCAGTTCTTC. The chain carries TRBV14 and TRBJ2-1; D might be TRBD1 or TRBD2, each matching 5 bases. Trimming stripped 6 bases from V and 10 bases from J, with 16 bases between. This CDR3 has 13 residues. The germline CDR1 and CDR2 sequences are SGHDN and FVKESK.

This clonotype was found a few times. The chain uses TRBV4-1 and TRBJ1-2, with 7 bases matching TRBD1. The CDR3 length is 15 residues. The V and J ends lost 3 bases and 3 bases, in that order; junction bases with no gene match: 7. CDR1 is MGHRA, CDR2 YSYEKL, per germline. Written as DNA, the CDR3 is TGCGCCAGCAGCCAGCTTAGAGGGACAGACTATGGCTACACCTTC. It yields the protein CASSQLRGTDYGYTF.

Ten or more counts support this clonotype. The chain links TRBV28 to TRBJ1-6, with D maybe TRBD1 (5 bases). The CDR3 length is 14 residues. The germline V and J ends were trimmed by 8 bases and 7 bases, with 15 bases remaining between them. From germline, CDR1 is MDHEN and CDR2 SYDVKM. The CDR3 nucleotides read TGTGCCAGCGACCCGGGACCGGTAAATTCACCCCTCCACTTT. Protein product: CASDPGPVNSPLHF.

This clonotype was observed a handful of times. The chain links TRBV9 to TRBJ2-3; a possible D gene is TRBD2 (6 bases). The CDR3 is 17 amino acids. Germline values: CDR1 SGDLS, CDR2 YYNGEE. V was cut by 3 bases and J by 3 bases, with 20 bases left in between. The CDR3 loop reads CASSARPSATKTDTQYF. CDR3 coding DNA: TGTGCCAGCAGCGCCCGGCCTAGCGCAACAAAGACAGATACGCAGTATTTT. The whole variable domain, remainder taken from reference TRBV9 and TRBJ2-3, is DSGVTQTPKHLITATGQRVTLRCSPRSGDLSVYWYQQSLDQGLQFLIQYYNGEERAKGNILERFSAQQFPDLHSELNLSSLELGDSALYFCASSARPSATKTDTQYFGPGTRLTVL.